Listed below are T cell receptor beta chains from one sample, sequenced in a study of shared clonotypes between healthy human individuals. Libraries were prepared by immunoSEQ multiplex PCR; TCRdb keeps only in-frame clonotypes and omits some of them. The table has under 2.5 million clones, about nine tenths seen once; the top ten hold 0.37%. Specimen: naive CD4+ T cells from PBMCs. These receptor sequences come from a man between 18 and 29 years old in good health. Some clones in this sample may be carry-over from other donors' samples. CDR3s leave out the opening cysteine and the closing phenylalanine or tryptophan. Fields, in order: V gene, D gene, CDR3 protein. A D gene is named only where the DNA matches it firmly.

TRBV7-9 . ASSSFGELF
TRBV7-3 . ASSLGGSGLGEKLF
TRBV28 . ASSFRQARSDQPQH
TRBV27 TRBD2 ASRLAGGSYEQY
TRBV5-4 TRBD1 ASSFGGQGGETQY
TRBV5-4 . ASSLARGNTEAF
TRBV10-3 . AISESGRGAYNEQF
TRBV19 TRBD2 ASTRGTGGLTGELF
TRBV5-1 TRBD2 ASSAQAGVANTGELF
TRBV5-1 . ASSLGDANTEAF
TRBV11-2 . ASSLGPGRIYEQY
TRBV28 . ASSLGSVTNSPLH
TRBV5-1 TRBD1 ASSLATGGVNYGYT
TRBV29-1 TRBD1 SVIQGAVGKTEAF
TRBV7-8 . ASSSGGGFEQY
TRBV18 . ASSSSGHSTYEQY
TRBV5-1 . ASSLDKAYTEAF
TRBV28 . ASSVRPTNEKLF
TRBV28 TRBD1 ASNFRTGRYNSPLH
TRBV4-2 TRBD2 ASSRGLAGSYEQY
TRBV7-9 . ASSASGGVGEKLF
TRBV18 . ASSRPLGSTGNTIY